Listed below are T cell receptor beta chains from one sample, sequenced in a study of T-cell memory formation after mild COVID-19. One entry per CDR3 protein, called by TCRdb with MiXCR from the 5' RACE reads. The top ten hold roughly an eighth of the sample, which has roughly 480,000 distinct CDR3 sequences, roughly 25% seen once. The specimen sequenced was PBMCs or a T cell subset sorted from them (not recorded which). Source of these receptors: an adult woman who had mild COVID-19 (a few samples of this study predate the infection). Cell type and time point are not known. Both conserved end residues are part of each CDR3. The D gene is left open where the match is weak. Expanded clones get a size class; other rows say once, few or many, or leave the size out.

CDR3nt	CDR3aa	d_gene	v_gene	j_gene	abundance
TGTGCCAGCAGCCCCGGTAGGGCCGGGGGGGGCTATGGCTACACCTTC	CASSPGRAGGGYGYTF	-	TRBV7-9	TRBJ1-2	-
TGTGCCAGCAGGCGTGAAGGGGTCGCCAAAAACATTCAGTACTTC	CASRREGVAKNIQYF	-	TRBV27	TRBJ2-4	-
TGCGCCAGCAGCTCGGGGACCGGGGAGACCCAGTACTTC	CASSSGTGETQYF	-	TRBV5-1	TRBJ2-5	-
TGCAGTGCTGACGTTCTAGCGGGAGTAGGCAATGAGCAGTTCTTC	CSADVLAGVGNEQFF	TRBD2	TRBV20-1	TRBJ2-1	few
TGTGCCAGCAGCTTAGATGGGGGTGCTAGCGGGTCTAAGCAGTATTTT	CASSLDGGASGSKQYF	TRBD2	TRBV7-2	TRBJ2-3	-
TGTGCCAGCAGTTACGTCCGGGACAGGGAAACTGGCTACACCTTC	CASSYVRDRETGYTF	TRBD1	TRBV6-2/TRBV6-3	TRBJ1-2	-
TGTGCCAGCACCGGGAACTGGGGAAGAAACTATGGCTACACCTTC	CASTGNWGRNYGYTF	-	TRBV5-5	TRBJ1-2	few
TGTGCCAGCAGTTGGTTGACCGTTACCGATGAGCAGTTCTTC	CASSWLTVTDEQFF	-	TRBV25-1	TRBJ2-1	many
TGTGCCAGCAGCCCCTTGTTGGGGGGCACTGAAGCTTTCTTT	CASSPLLGGTEAFF	-	TRBV3-1	TRBJ1-1	few
TGCGCCAGCAGTGAAAACCCTAGCGGGGCGAACACCGGGGAGCTGTTTTTT	CASSENPSGANTGELFF	TRBD2	TRBV10-2	TRBJ2-2	-
TGCAGTGCTAGAGTACCCTCCCTTGGAAAGCGCCTCATAGCCAAAAACATTCAGTACTTC	CSARVPSLGKRLIAKNIQYF	-	TRBV20-1	TRBJ2-4	-